This entry describes one T cell receptor (beta chain). The target of this receptor is not known. The conserved final phenylalanine or tryptophan is absent from the CDR3, which likely points to a read error. The sample originates from a study of T cells in Graves' hyperthyroidism and ophthalmopathy (dated by TCRdb to between 2019 and 2020). Broadly, across the study: Peripheral blood was sampled at the time of initial diagnosis, prior to any treatment. To identify distinguishing TCR V-J signatures, a discovery cohort of around 100 patients was used, comprising roughly 45 with Graves' ophthalmopathy and around 60 with stable Graves' hyperthyroidism. In more than 5 Graves' hyperthyroidism patients, the study also compared T-cell repertoires from thyroid tissue with T-cell repertoires from blood. Whether ophthalmopathy could be predicted prospectively was tested in an independent validation cohort made up of 18 to 20 hyperthyroidism patients plus 17 patients who later progressed to ophthalmopathy. Once sampling was done, hyperthyroidism patients were given methimazole at a starting dose of 30 mg daily, whereas ophthalmopathy patients were given high-dose intravenous methylprednisolone. The approximately 100 discovery patients were divided at random into training and test sets in a 7:3 ratio. According to the paper, TCR Vbeta CDR3 sequencing was carried out on more than 120 peripheral blood samples, which came from some 41 ophthalmopathy, approximately 78 hyperthyroidism and approximately 17 progressor patients. What the work shows at the level of the full study, not this receptor alone: In cross-validation, a model built on a 13 V-J signature told ophthalmopathy apart from stable hyperthyroidism with approximately 90% sensitivity and 81% to 82% specificity, and in testing the same model reached 80%/75%. During validation, the model predicted progression to ophthalmopathy a median of about 5.9 months ahead of onset, with around 71% sensitivity and less than 85% specificity. No statistical method was used to fix the sample size in advance, and group allocation was not hidden from the investigators. Most expanded thyroid clonotypes (frequency above 0.001) were also detected in blood, suggesting blood repertoires may reflect thyroid immune responses.

The TCR beta CDR3 regions were amplified from RNA transcripts. The TCR CDR3 was subjected to a first round of RT-PCR using the HTBI primer set and the Qiagen OneStep RT-PCR kit. A second multiplex PCR round built the libraries, followed by size selection and purification. Sequencing of the libraries was done on an Illumina HiSeq2000 using paired-end 100 bp reads. Concerning the study's data processing: SOAPnuke was used to process the raw data, removing reads that contained adapters or uncalled bases, had a mean Phred below 15, or lacked an exact match to the constant primer or identifier. High-quality paired reads were merged using COPE v1.2.5, and each unique nucleotide sequence was defined as a clonotype. MiTCR v1.1 was used to align clonotypes to the IMGT TRBV, TRBD and TRBJ reference segments. The analysis included only V-J combinations with a frequency above 0.0001, which together covered around 99% of the repertoires. The TCS score was defined as F50 (clonal expansion) divided by E x V (chaos), with BLOSUM62-based TCRdist calculated between CDR3 peptides within each V-J. Welch's t-statistics and random forest reduced 450 to 600 V-J features to under 15, which were used in a naive Bayes classifier (R e1071). In-frame beta chains were kept once TCRdb had trimmed the public reads at Q25 with fastp and called clones with MiXCR. All rows with the same CDR3 protein become a single entry with the most common DNA and genes. V and J calls and clone size were set by TCRdb, not the authors. A total of 380,000 or so distinct CDR3 sequences appear in this sample, approximately 20% of them only once. About 3.5% of the sample lies in the top ten.

A patient counted as having stable Graves' hyperthyroidism if no progression to ophthalmopathy occurred over 18 months of follow-up. Hyperthyroidism patients were newly diagnosed, with disease duration under 2 months, and aged 18 to 65 years. Exclusion was applied to patients with uncontrolled infections, other autoimmune diseases, pregnancy or lactation. Diagnoses relied on clinical symptoms, serum thyroxine and TRAb, thyroid ultrasound and orbital computed tomography. PBMCs were separated from roughly 10 ml of fresh peripheral blood using Ficoll-Paque density gradient centrifugation. Total RNA was extracted with Trizol reagent, and quality was checked on an Agilent 2100 Bioanalyzer. This clonotype was sampled from a woman aged 18-29 years with Graves' hyperthyroidism. The specimen was blood.

The bases read TGTGCCAGCGCCGGGACAGACAACACTGAAGCTTTCCTT. The translation is CASAGTDNTEAFL. The V and J segments used are TRBV2 and TRBJ1-1, with 7 central nucleotides matching TRBD1. Trimming takes 8 bases off V and 2 bases off J; junction bases not matched to a gene: 5. The CDR3 contains 13 residues when both ends are counted. CDR3 DNA only is kept here, 39 bases in frame from base 1. CDR1 and CDR2 were assigned from the germline V gene as SNHLY and FYNNEI.